The source of this TCR beta chain is a study of T cell changes during pregnancy in multiple sclerosis. Sequenced by immunoSEQ multiplex PCR; TCRdb stores in-frame clones only, minus some. Altogether tens of thousands of clones are present, 85% to 95% being singletons, with the ten largest covering roughly 2.1%. There are 11 residues in the CDR3. CDR1 is DFQATT and CDR2 is SNEGSKA in the germline V gene (reference sequence). Trimming took off 2 bases at V and 3 bases at J, with 5 bases between the two ends. This TCR came from a female donor in good health, enrolled as a control in a pregnancy study. The specimen comprised peripheral blood, sampled in the third trimester of pregnancy. This chain joins TRBV20-1 and TRBJ2-7; D unresolved. DNA for the CDR3: TGCAGTGCTAGACCAGTCTACGAGCAGTACTTC. Its translation: CSARPVYEQYF.